This T cell receptor beta chain was captured in a study of identical twins. Trimming took 1 base from V and 5 from J; bases not matched to a gene: 8. The CDR3 runs 15 residues. Germline V gene data show CDR1 as SGHTA and CDR2 as FQGNSA. From the 5' RACE reads, TCRdb called clonotypes with MiXCR, one entry per CDR3 protein. The data contain hundreds of thousands of distinct CDR3 sequences, around 6.1% of them seen just once; the ten biggest clones take up around 1.9%. This clonotype has ten or more counts. The antigen is unknown. Study findings and constraints: A cross-sectional statistical analysis, not follow-up of the same donors, supported the conclusions.

This receptor was taken from a man aged 18 to 30 in good health. This sequence joins TRBV7-2 and TRBJ2-7; 7 bases match TRBD2. The sequenced sample consisted of naive T cells sorted from blood. The CDR3 nucleotides read TGTGCCAGCAGCTTAGGGGGCGGGAGCGTCCACGAGCAGTACTTC. The encoded protein is CASSLGGGSVHEQYF.